This paragraph reports one T cell receptor (beta chain). Produced via immunoSEQ multiplex PCR; TCRdb's table is partial and in-frame only. The table includes roughly 84,000 clones, 90% to 95% detected once. These data come from a study of T cell changes during pregnancy in multiple sclerosis. The CDR3 spans 15 residues. CDR1 is SGHRS, CDR2 YFSETQ, per germline. V shed 0 bases, J shed 1 base, and the junction held 3 bases outside the gene matches. The source is a female donor in good health, enrolled as a control in a pregnancy study. The chain carries TRBV5-1 and TRBJ2-5; 7 nucleotides align to TRBD1. Material: peripheral blood, obtained in the third trimester of pregnancy. As DNA, the CDR3 is TGCGCCAGCAGCTTGGAAGGGACAGTCCAAGAGACCCAGTACTTC. Amino acid sequence: CASSLEGTVQETQYF.